The present TCR beta chain was sequenced within a study of shared clonotypes between healthy human individuals. At the level of the study: Each donor's CD8 memory used one plate, CD8 naive two, each CD4 subset three.

About this clone: Its antigen is not identified.

Study results and caveats: In a few donors, around 5.5% of naive CD4 clonotypes appeared in common.

The method was immunoSEQ multiplex PCR; TCRdb's version includes in-frame clones alone and lacks a portion of them. The sample contains a few million clones, 80% to 95% of which appear only once. Germline V lookup: CDR1 SGHRS, CDR2 YFSETQ. V lost 1 base, J lost 3 bases, and 11 bases lay in between. This CDR3 has 15 amino acids. This TCR was recovered from a man aged 18 to 29 in good health. Some clones in this sample may be carry-over from other donors' samples. Material for sequencing was naive CD4+ T cells from PBMCs. As for subset: CD45RA+ positively selected. The chain links TRBV5-1 to TRBJ1-3, with D possibly matching TRBD1 (5 bases). The CDR3 loop is CASSLTDGGGNTIYF. DNA of the CDR3: TGCGCCAGCAGCTTGACCGATGGGGGTGGAAACACCATATATTTT.